The 3 T cell receptor beta chains listed next were all sequenced from one sample in a study of T cell responses to AZD1222 COVID-19 vaccine. Sequencing was performed with immunoSEQ multiplex PCR; in TCRdb, only in-frame clones are kept and a portion is missing. The sample has around 99,000 clones, around nine tenths seen once. The material was peripheral blood, obtained on day 0 of AZD1222 vaccination. All receptors come from an adult in good health.

The V call is TRBV7-8, the J call TRBJ2-5; TRBD1 aligns across 7 bases. The germline CDR1 and CDR2 sequences are SGHVS and FQNEAQ. The CDR3 runs to 16 residues. V lost 5 bases, J lost 5 bases, and 14 bases stayed unmatched. The CDR3 sequence: CASSLPRSQGRETQYF. The DNA of the CDR3 is TGTGCCAGCAGCCTTCCCCGATCACAGGGGCGGGAGACCCAGTACTTC.

This clone was observed once. The rearrangement joins TRBV19 to TRBJ2-7; D is ambiguous. Trimming left V 4 bases short and J 3 bases short, with 10 bases between. Germline V CDR1 and CDR2: LNHDA, SQIVND (reference sequence). The CDR3 loop spans 13 amino acids. The CDR3 DNA reads as TGTGCCAGTAGTAGGGCCCCTTTCTACGAGCAGTACTTC. Protein product: CASSRAPFYEQYF.

The chain joins TRBV5-1 to TRBJ2-1; D unclear. The CDR3 covers 14 residues. Trimming stripped 3 bases from V and 8 bases from J, with 15 bases between. The germline CDR1 and CDR2 sequences are SGHRS and YFSETQ. The CDR3 region has the DNA TGCGCCAGCAGCTGGGCACCCCTATCGGATGAGCAGTTCTTC. It encodes CASSWAPLSDEQFF.